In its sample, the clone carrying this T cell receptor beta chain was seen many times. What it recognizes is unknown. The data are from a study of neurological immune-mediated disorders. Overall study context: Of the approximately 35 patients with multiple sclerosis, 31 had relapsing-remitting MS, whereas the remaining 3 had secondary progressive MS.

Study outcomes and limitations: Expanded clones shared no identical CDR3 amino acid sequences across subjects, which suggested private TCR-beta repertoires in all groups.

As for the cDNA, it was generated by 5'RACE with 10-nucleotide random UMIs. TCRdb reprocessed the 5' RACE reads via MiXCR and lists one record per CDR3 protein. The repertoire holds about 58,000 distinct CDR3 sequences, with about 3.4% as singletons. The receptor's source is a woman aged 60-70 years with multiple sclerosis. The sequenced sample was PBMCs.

The CDR3: CASSYPVTCWAGSTEYNSPLHF. CDR3 sequence (DNA): TGTGCCAGCAGTTACCCGGTTACTTGCTGGGCGGGATCTACGGAATATAATTCACCCCTCCACTTT. The chain uses TRBV6-7 and TRBJ1-6, with D uncertain. TRBV6-7 is reported as an ORF; its role is uncertain. V was pared by 2 bases and J by 4 bases, with 30 bases between. CDR3 length: 22 residues.